Described below is a single T cell receptor (beta chain) sequence and its context. Distinct nucleotide sequences in the sample also encode this CDR3. V lost 5 bases to trimming and J lost 0 bases, with 8 bases between them. The germline V gene encodes CDR1 MDHEN and CDR2 SYDVKM. This CDR3 has 14 amino acids. In the authors' workflow: The assay estimated nucleated cells by amplifying reference gene primers. This table comes from immunoSEQ multiplex PCR, and its TCRdb copy is limited to in-frame clones, with some not included. V, J and clone size are those of that table, while D and trimming were read from the DNA. The top ten hold 5% to 6% of the sample, which has around 250,000 clones, more than 70% seen once. These data originate in a study of blood T cell repertoires in COVID-19. Overall study context: The samples span acute and convalescent COVID-19 from the United States, Italy and Spain. PBMCs, B-cell-depleted T cells, or T cells were the source of the cDNA or gDNA that made up the material.

Sequencing was done on a sample of peripheral blood. The chain couples TRBV28 to TRBJ2-1, with D possibly matching TRBD2 (6 bases). The origin of this receptor is a man aged 80 or over with acute or convalescent COVID-19. CDR3 region: CASSPGGSYNEQFF. CDR3 in DNA: TGTGCCAGCAGTCCCGGGGGCTCCTACAATGAGCAGTTCTTC.